The source of this T cell receptor beta chain is a study of T-cell memory formation after mild COVID-19. In TCRdb, the 5' RACE reads were re-called with MiXCR into one record per CDR3 protein. The repertoire holds under 450,000 distinct CDR3 sequences, with about a quarter as singletons. This clonotype appeared many times. Sequenced: PBMCs or a T cell subset sorted from them (not recorded which). The clonotype comes from an adult woman who had mild COVID-19 (a few samples of this study predate the infection). Cell type and time point are not known.

As DNA, the CDR3 is TGCGCCAGCAGCTTGGGCCCCGGGACAGGACGCTACGAGCAGTACTTC. It yields the protein CASSLGPGTGRYEQYF. The rearrangement joins TRBV5-1 to TRBJ2-7; 8 bases match TRBD1. J was trimmed by 3 bases and V by 0 bases; bases with no gene match: 8. Per germline, CDR1 SGHRS and CDR2 YFSETQ. CDR3 length equals 16 residues.